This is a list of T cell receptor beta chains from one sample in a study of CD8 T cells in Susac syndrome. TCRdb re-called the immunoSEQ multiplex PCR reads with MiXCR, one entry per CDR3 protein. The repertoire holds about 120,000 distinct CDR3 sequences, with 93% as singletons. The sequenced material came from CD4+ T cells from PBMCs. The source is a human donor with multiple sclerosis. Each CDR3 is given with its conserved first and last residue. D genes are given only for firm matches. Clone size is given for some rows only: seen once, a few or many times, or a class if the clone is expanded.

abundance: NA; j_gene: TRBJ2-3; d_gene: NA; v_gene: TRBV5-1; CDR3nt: TGCGCCAGCAGCTTGGGTCCAGGTGGCACAGATACGCAGTATTTT; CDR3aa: CASSLGPGGTDTQYF
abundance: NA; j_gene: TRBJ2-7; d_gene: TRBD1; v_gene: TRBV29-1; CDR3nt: TGCAGCGTGGCCGATACAGGGGGATCCGCCTACGAGCAGTACTTC; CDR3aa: CSVADTGGSAYEQYF
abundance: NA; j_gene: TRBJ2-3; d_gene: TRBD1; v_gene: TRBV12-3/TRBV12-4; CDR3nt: TGTGCCAGCAGTTCCGGGACAGGGAGTATCACAGATACGCAGTATTTT; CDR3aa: CASSSGTGSITDTQYF
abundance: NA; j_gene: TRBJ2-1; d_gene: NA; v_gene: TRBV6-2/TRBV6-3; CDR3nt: TGTGCCAGCGGTCTCGTGGGGGCACTTCTGGGTGAGCAGTTCTTC; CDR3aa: CASGLVGALLGEQFF
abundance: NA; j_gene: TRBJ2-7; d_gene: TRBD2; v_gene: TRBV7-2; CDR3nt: TGTGCCAGCAGCTTAAGAGCGGGGATTTCCGAGCAGTACTTC; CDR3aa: CASSLRAGISEQYF
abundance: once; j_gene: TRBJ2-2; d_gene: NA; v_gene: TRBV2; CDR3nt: TGTGCCAGCAGTAGGAAAACTACGAACACCGGGGAGCTGTTTTTT; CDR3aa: CASSRKTTNTGELFF
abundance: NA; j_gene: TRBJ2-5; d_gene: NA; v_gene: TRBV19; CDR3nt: TGTGCCAGTAGTATAGCAAGAGGTTTGACTAGAGAGACCCAGTACTTC; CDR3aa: CASSIARGLTRETQYF
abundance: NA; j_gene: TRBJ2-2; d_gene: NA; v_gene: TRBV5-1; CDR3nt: TGCGCCAGCAGCTTCGGAAACACCGGGGAGCTGTTTTTT; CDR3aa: CASSFGNTGELFF
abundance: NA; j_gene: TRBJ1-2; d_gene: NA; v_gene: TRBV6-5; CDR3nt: TGTGCCAGCAGTCGTGGGGGGGTAGTAAGGGGCTACACCTTC; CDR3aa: CASSRGGVVRGYTF
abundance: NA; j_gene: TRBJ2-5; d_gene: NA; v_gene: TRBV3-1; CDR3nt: TGTGCCAGCAGCGCGGGACTGAAAGAGACCCAGTACTTC; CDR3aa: CASSAGLKETQYF
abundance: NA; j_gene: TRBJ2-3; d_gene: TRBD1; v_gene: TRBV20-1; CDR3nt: TGCAGTGCCCGTACGACAGGGAGCACAGATACGCAGTATTTT; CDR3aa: CSARTTGSTDTQYF
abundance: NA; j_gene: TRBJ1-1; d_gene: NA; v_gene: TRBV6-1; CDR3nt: TGTGCCAGCAGACCCACCCATGCGAACACTGAAGCTTTCTTT; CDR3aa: CASRPTHANTEAFF
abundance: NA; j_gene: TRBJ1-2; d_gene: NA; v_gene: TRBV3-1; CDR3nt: TGTGCCAGCAGCCAAGATCGGGGATATGATGGCTACACCTTC; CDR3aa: CASSQDRGYDGYTF
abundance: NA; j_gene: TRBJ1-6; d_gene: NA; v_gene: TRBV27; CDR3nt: TGTGCCAGCAGTCGGACCATTAATTCACCCCTCCACTTT; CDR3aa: CASSRTINSPLHF
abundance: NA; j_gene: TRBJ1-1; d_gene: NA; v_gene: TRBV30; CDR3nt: TGTGCCTGGAGTGTAGACCGGTACTCCACTGAAGCTTTCTTT; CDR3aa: CAWSVDRYSTEAFF
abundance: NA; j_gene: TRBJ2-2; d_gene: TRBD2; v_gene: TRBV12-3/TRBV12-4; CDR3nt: TGTGCCAGCAGTTGGGCGGGGGGGCGGAACACCGGCGAGCTGTTTTTT; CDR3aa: CASSWAGGRNTGELFF